This T cell receptor beta chain emerged from a study of blood T cells in healthy people across ages. Trimming stripped 6 bases from V and 5 bases from J, with 13 bases between. The CDR3 sequence is 13 residues long. The germline V gene encodes CDR1 LNHDA and CDR2 SQIVND (reference sequence). It was with a sample-barcoded 5' primer and a J-beta primer mix that a second PCR of roughly 7 to 11 cycles was run. TCRdb re-called the 5' RACE reads with MiXCR, one entry per CDR3 protein. Among over 1.5 million distinct CDR3 sequences listed, around 50% were seen once. The chain is built from TRBV19 and TRBJ2-5; tentative D call: TRBD2 (6 bases). The sample comprised blood. This clonotype originated in a woman in her thirties or forties in good health. Here the CDR3 DNA reads TGTGCCAGTAGGGTTCTGGGAGGCGAGACCCAGTACTTC. Translating gives CASRVLGGETQYF. Complete variable domain (other parts from reference TRBV19 and TRBJ2-5): DGGITQSPKYLFRKEGQNVTLSCEQNLNHDAMYWYRQDPGQGLRLIYYSQIVNDFQKGDIAEGYSVSREKKESFPLTVTSAQKNPTAFYLCASRVLGGETQYFGPGTRLLVL.